This TCR beta chain comes out of a study of blood T cell repertoires in COVID-19. V dropped 2 bases and J dropped 15 bases, with 14 bases sitting between them. CDR1 and CDR2 from the germline V gene are MNHEY and SVGEGT. The CDR3 consists of 12 residues. The sample holds one count of this clone. This table comes from immunoSEQ multiplex PCR, and its TCRdb copy is limited to in-frame clones, with some not included. The table has 150,000 to 180,000 clones, around three quarters seen once; the top ten hold roughly 1.8%. This clonotype was obtained from a man older than 75 with acute or convalescent COVID-19. The material sequenced was peripheral blood. The chain employs TRBV6-2 or TRBV6-3 and TRBJ1-5; D gene uncertain. This chain's CDR3 is CASSYAGLPAHF. The CDR3 coding sequence is TGTGCCAGCAGTTACGCGGGTTTGCCCGCGCATTTT.